This is a list of T cell receptor beta chains from one sample in a study of brain T cells in children with intractable seizures. Produced via immunoSEQ multiplex PCR; TCRdb's table is partial and in-frame only. The repertoire consists of about 340,000 clones, with 93% occurring once and the leading ten covering under 7%. The sequencing here drew on peripheral blood, taken more than 4 months after surgery. The receptors here all came from a boy under three years old with tuberous sclerosis and intractable seizures. CDR3s leave out the opening cysteine and the closing phenylalanine or tryptophan. A D gene is named only where the DNA matches it firmly.

d_call	cdr3_length	v_call	j_call	cdr3_aa
NA	20	TRBV12-5	TRBJ2-7	ASGLVFFAIPLRLGLSYEQY
NA	12	TRBV14	TRBJ2-7	ASSQVRLVGEQY
TRBD2	14	TRBV6-6	TRBJ2-7	ASSRLAGRGAYEQY
TRBD1	11	TRBV6-5	TRBJ1-1	ASSRDRDTEAF
TRBD2	13	TRBV6-5	TRBJ2-7	ASSYSSGGSYEQY
NA	13	TRBV3-1/TRBV3-2	TRBJ1-3	ASSQETGFGNTIY
NA	13	TRBV5-1	TRBJ2-7	ASSLAQGGVDEQY
TRBD2	15	TRBV13	TRBJ2-1	ASSQGRWPSGGNEQF
NA	13	TRBV3-1/TRBV3-2	TRBJ1-6	ASSPPGGPWAPLH
TRBD2	12	TRBV29-1	TRBJ2-3	SVEWREAGDTQY
NA	12	TRBV28	TRBJ1-2	ASSLSGTNYGYT
NA	13	TRBV18	TRBJ2-1	ASSPFVMSGNEQF
TRBD1	12	TRBV19	TRBJ1-2	ASSFRQGADGYT
NA	13	TRBV7-9	TRBJ1-1	ASSLAGTMNTEAF
NA	10	TRBV7-9	TRBJ1-2	ASSFREFGYT
NA	11	TRBV19	TRBJ1-6	ASSIEGQPPLH
NA	19	TRBV21-1	TRBJ1-6	ASSPKGPKQGISSYNSPLH
TRBD2	13	TRBV7-3	TRBJ2-1	ASSHGLAGVNEQF
NA	13	TRBV2	TRBJ1-3	ASSEGWGGGNTIY
NA	14	TRBV4-1	TRBJ2-1	ASSQDSAASYNEQF
TRBD2	13	TRBV12-5	TRBJ2-7	ASGLRRGGSYEQY
NA	11	TRBV12-5	TRBJ2-1	ASGLPVSREPF
TRBD2	15	TRBV5-1	TRBJ2-1	ASSLASGTSGRNEQF
TRBD2	14	TRBV24-1	TRBJ2-1	ATSDTSSGSYNEQF
TRBD2	12	TRBV27	TRBJ2-3	ATRTSGSSDTQY
NA	8	TRBV20-1	TRBJ2-3	SAGTDTQY
TRBD1	12	TRBV7-9	TRBJ2-7	ASSLTGGIDEQY
TRBD1	12	TRBV6-6	TRBJ2-7	ASKTWDRPYEQY
NA	13	TRBV7-8	TRBJ1-1	ASSPRRGRNTEAF
NA	11	TRBV19	TRBJ2-3	ASSIIFTDTQY
NA	13	TRBV30	TRBJ2-1	AWSLNEQDYNEQF
TRBD2	13	TRBV6-5	TRBJ2-1	ASSPLAGGPDEQF
NA	14	TRBV13	TRBJ1-1	ASSLEAGRVGTEAF
TRBD1	12	TRBV5-1	TRBJ1-6	ASSLTGENSPLH
NA	9	TRBV12-3/TRBV12-4	TRBJ2-7	ASSLIDEQY
TRBD1	11	TRBV2	TRBJ1-2	ASSTGGDYGYT
TRBD1	13	TRBV28	TRBJ2-7	ASSRLTGDLNEQY
NA	13	TRBV4-1	TRBJ2-5	ASSQDSYASGTQY
NA	11	TRBV27	TRBJ1-5	ASSYTTNQPQH
NA	11	TRBV24-1	TRBJ1-2	ATPEGIDYGYT
NA	13	TRBV5-4	TRBJ1-1	ASSLVSAGNTEAF
NA	11	TRBV6-5	TRBJ2-7	ASIDRSSYEQY
NA	11	TRBV4-1	TRBJ2-7	ASSHVVSHEQY
NA	14	TRBV19	TRBJ1-5	ASTLAGGRSNQPQH
NA	12	TRBV24-1	TRBJ2-3	ATSDLRITDTQY
NA	12	TRBV3-1/TRBV3-2	TRBJ2-2	ASSLRRETGELF
NA	11	TRBV6-5	TRBJ1-2	ASSYGGSYGYT
NA	10	TRBV29-1	TRBJ2-3	SVEVDTDTQY
NA	12	TRBV29-1	TRBJ2-3	SVVGDWTTDTQY
NA	11	TRBV30	TRBJ1-6	AWKDSLNSPLH
NA	14	TRBV25-1	TRBJ1-1	ASSEGGQYYNTEAF
NA	10	TRBV13	TRBJ2-7	ASSLEPYEQY
NA	11	TRBV19	TRBJ2-7	ASSIDGAYEQY
TRBD1	13	TRBV14	TRBJ2-1	ASSQGTGAYNEQF
TRBD2	12	TRBV28	TRBJ2-1	ASSSTSGRGEQF
NA	11	TRBV13	TRBJ1-2	ASSLNRGYGYT
NA	13	TRBV28	TRBJ2-1	ASSSQEDSYNEQF